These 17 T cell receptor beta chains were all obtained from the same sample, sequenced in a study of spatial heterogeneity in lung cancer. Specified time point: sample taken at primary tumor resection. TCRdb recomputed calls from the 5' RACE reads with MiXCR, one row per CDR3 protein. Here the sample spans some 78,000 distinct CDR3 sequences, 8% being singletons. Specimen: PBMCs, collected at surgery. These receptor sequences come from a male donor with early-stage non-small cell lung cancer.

CDR3 in DNA: TGTGCCAGCAGACGGACAGGACGGGATACTGAAGCTTTCTTT. As protein: CASRRTGRDTEAFF. This chain uses TRBV14 with TRBJ1-1; TRBD1 matches at 7 bases. V was pared by 6 bases and J by 5 bases, with 9 bases of the junction left unmatched. The CDR3 is 14 amino acids. From germline, CDR1 is SGHDN and CDR2 FVKESK. The full variable domain, with the rest looked up from reference TRBV14 and TRBJ1-1, is EAGVTQFPSHSVIEKGQTVTLRCDPISGHDNLYWYRRVMGKEIKFLLHFVKESKQDESGMPNNRFLAERTGGTYSTLKVQPAELEDSGVYFCASRRTGRDTEAFFGQGTRLTVV.

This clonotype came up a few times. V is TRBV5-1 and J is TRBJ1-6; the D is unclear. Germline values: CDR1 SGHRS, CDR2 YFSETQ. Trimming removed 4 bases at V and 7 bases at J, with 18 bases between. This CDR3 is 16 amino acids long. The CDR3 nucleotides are TGCGCCAGCAGCCAAAACGGGGTCGTACTGAATTCACCCCTCCACTTT. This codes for CASSQNGVVLNSPLHF.

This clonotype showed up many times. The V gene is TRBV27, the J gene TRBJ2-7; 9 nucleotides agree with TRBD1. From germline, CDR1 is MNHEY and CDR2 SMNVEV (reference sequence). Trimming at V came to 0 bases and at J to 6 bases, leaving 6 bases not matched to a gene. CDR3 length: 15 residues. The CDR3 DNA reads TGTGCCAGCAGTTTATCGCTTGACAGGGGGGGCGAGCAGTACTTC. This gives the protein CASSLSLDRGGEQYF.

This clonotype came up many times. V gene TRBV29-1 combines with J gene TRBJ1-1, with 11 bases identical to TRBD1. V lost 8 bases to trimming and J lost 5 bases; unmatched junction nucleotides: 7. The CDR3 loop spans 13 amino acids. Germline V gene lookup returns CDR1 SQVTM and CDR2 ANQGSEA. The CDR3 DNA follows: TGCAGCTGCGGACAGGGGGCAAGGACTGAAGCTTTCTTT. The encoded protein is CSCGQGARTEAFF.

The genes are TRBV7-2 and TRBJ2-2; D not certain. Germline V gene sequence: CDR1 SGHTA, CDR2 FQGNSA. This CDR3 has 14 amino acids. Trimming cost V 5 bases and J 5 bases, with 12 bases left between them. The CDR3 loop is CASSRDTSTGELFF. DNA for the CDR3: TGTGCCAGCAGCCGTGACACGTCAACCGGGGAGCTGTTTTTT.

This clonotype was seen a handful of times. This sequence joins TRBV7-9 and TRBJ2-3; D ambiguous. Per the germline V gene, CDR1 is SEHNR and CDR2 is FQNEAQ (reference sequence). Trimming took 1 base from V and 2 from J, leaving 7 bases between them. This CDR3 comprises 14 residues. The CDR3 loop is CASSLEEHTDTQYF. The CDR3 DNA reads TGTGCCAGCAGCTTAGAGGAGCACACAGATACGCAGTATTTT.

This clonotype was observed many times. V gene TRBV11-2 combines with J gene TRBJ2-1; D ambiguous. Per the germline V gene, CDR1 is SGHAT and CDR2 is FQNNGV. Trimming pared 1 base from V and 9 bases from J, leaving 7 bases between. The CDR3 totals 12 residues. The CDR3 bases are TGTGCCAGCAGCTTAGGAGATCTTGAGCAGTTCTTC. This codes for CASSLGDLEQFF.

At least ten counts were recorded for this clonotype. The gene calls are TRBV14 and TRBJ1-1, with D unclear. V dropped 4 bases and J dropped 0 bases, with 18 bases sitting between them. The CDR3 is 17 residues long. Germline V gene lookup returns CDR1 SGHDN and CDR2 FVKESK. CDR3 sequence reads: CASSPPGNLAMNTEAFF. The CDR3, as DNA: TGTGCCAGCAGCCCACCCGGAAACCTGGCCATGAACACTGAAGCTTTCTTT.

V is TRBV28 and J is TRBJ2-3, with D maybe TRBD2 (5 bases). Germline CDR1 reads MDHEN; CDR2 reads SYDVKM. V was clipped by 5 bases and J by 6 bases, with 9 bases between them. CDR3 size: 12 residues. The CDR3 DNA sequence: TGTGCCAGCAGTCTTCCGGGGGATACGCAGTATTTT. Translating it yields CASSLPGDTQYF.

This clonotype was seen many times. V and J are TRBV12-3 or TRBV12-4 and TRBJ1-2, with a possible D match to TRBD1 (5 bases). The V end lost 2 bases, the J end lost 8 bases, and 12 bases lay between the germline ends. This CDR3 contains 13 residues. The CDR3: CASSLIQGWGYTF. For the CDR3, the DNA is TGTGCCAGCAGTTTAATCCAGGGCTGGGGCTACACCTTC.

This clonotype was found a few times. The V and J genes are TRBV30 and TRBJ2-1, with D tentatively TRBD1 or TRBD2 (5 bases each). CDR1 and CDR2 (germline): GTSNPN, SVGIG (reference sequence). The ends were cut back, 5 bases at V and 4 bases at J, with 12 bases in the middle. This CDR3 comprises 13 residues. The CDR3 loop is CAWGRGVYNEQFF. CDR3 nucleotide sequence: TGTGCCTGGGGTCGAGGGGTATACAATGAGCAGTTCTTC.

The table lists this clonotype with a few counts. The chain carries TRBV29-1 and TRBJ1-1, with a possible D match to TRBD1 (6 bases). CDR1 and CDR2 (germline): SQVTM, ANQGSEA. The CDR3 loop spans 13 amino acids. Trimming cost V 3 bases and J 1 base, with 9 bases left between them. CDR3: CSVDGQSNTEAFF. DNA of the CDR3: TGCAGCGTTGACGGACAGTCGAACACTGAAGCTTTCTTT. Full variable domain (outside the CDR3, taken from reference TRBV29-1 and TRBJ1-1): SAVISQKPSRDICQRGTSLTIQCQVDSQVTMMFWYRQQPGQSLTLIATANQGSEATYESGFVIDKFPISRPNLTFSTLTVSNMSPEDSSIYLCSVDGQSNTEAFFGQGTRLTVV.

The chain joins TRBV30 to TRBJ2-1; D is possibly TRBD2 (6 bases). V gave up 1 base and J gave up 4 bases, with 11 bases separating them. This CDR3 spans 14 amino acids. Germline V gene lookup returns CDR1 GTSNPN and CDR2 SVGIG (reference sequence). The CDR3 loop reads CAWSESGLYNEQFF. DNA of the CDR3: TGTGCCTGGAGTGAAAGCGGGCTGTACAATGAGCAGTTCTTC.

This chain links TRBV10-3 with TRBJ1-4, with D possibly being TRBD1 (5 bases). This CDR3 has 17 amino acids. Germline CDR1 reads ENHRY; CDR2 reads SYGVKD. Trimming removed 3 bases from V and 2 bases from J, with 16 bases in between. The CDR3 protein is CAISERDPGVTNEKLFF. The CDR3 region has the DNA TGTGCCATCAGTGAACGGGACCCCGGAGTGACTAATGAAAAACTGTTTTTT.

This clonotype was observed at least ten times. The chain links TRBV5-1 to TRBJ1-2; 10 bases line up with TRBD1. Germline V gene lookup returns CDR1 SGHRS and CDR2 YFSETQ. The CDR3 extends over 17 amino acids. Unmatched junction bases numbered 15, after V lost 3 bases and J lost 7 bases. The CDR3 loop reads CASSSTTATGGSGGYTF. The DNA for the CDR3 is TGCGCCAGCAGCTCAACCACCGCGACAGGGGGCTCCGGTGGCTACACCTTC.

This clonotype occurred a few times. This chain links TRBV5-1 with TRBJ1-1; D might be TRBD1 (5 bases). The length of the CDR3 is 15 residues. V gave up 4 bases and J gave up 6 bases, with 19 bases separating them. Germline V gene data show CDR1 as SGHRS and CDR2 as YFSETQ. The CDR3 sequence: CASSIVVPGGAEAFF. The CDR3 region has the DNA TGCGCCAGCAGCATTGTGGTCCCTGGGGGTGCTGAAGCTTTCTTT.

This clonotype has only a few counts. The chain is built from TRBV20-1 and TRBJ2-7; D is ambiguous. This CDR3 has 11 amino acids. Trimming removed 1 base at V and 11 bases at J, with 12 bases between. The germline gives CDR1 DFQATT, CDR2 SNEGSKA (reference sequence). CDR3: CSARGSLREYF. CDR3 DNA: TGCAGTGCTAGAGGGTCCCTTCGGGAGTACTTC.